A single sample gave rise to the 18 T cell receptor beta chains below, sequenced in a study of cytomegalovirus exposure and HLA in healthy donors. PCR involved 60 Vbeta and 13 Jbeta primers. Generated by immunoSEQ multiplex PCR, the TCRdb table keeps only in-frame clones and is missing some. The sample lists 83,000 or so clones, about 80% occurring once. Sequencing was done on a sample of PBMCs. The receptors originated from a female donor in good health and CMV-seronegative.

The chain is built from TRBV4-2 and TRBJ2-5; 7 bases line up with TRBD1. Trimming at V came to 4 bases and at J to 2 bases, leaving 1 base not matched to a gene. This CDR3 comprises 13 residues. Germline V lookup: CDR1 LGHNA, CDR2 YNFKEQ. The CDR3 nucleotides are TGTGCCAGCAGCCGGGACAGTCAAGAGACCCAGTACTTC. Protein product: CASSRDSQETQYF.

The chain joins TRBV11-1 to TRBJ2-3, with 10 nucleotides matching TRBD2. J was trimmed by 1 base and V by 3 bases; bases with no gene match: 4. The CDR3 extends over 16 amino acids. The germline V gene encodes CDR1 SGHAT and CDR2 FQDESV (reference sequence). The chain's CDR3 is CASSFQRGGGTDTQYF. The CDR3 DNA reads as TGTGCCAGCAGCTTCCAGCGGGGGGGCGGCACAGATACGCAGTATTTT. The whole variable domain, remainder taken from reference TRBV11-1 and TRBJ2-3, is EAEVAQSPRYKITEKSQAVAFWCDPISGHATLYWYRQILGQGPELLVQFQDESVVDDSQLPKDRFSAERLKGVDSTLKIQPAELGDSAMYLCASSFQRGGGTDTQYFGPGTRLTVL.

This clone was seen a single time. The chain combines TRBV18 with TRBJ2-1, with TRBD2 identical over 7 bases. CDR3 size: 15 residues. Germline V lookup: CDR1 KGHSH, CDR2 LQKENI. V lost 7 bases to trimming and J lost 4 bases; unmatched junction nucleotides: 10. Here the CDR3 DNA reads TGTGCCAGCTTAACGGGACGGGAGGCGTACAATGAGCAGTTCTTC. This encodes CASLTGREAYNEQFF.

V usage is TRBV11-2 and J usage is TRBJ2-7, with D possibly matching TRBD1 (6 bases). With 5 bases removed from V and 6 bases from J, the gap between germline ends came to 14 bases. This CDR3 comprises 13 residues. Looked up from germline, CDR1 is SGHAT and CDR2 is FQNNGV. Written as DNA, the CDR3 is TGTGCCAGCAGCCAAGCGCGAGGGGGCGAGCAGTACTTC. Its translation is CASSQARGGEQYF.

The rearrangement uses TRBV2 and TRBJ2-1; the match to TRBD2 covers 15 bases. The CDR3 has 16 residues. Germline assignment: CDR1 SNHLY and CDR2 FYNNEI. The V gene end was trimmed by 3 bases and the J gene end by 7 bases; junction bases not matched to a gene: 4. Here the CDR3 DNA reads TGTGCCAGCAGTGATCTAGGACTAGCGGGAGGGAATGAGCAGTTCTTC. This encodes CASSDLGLAGGNEQFF.

The chain recombines TRBV6-6 with TRBJ2-7; D is possibly TRBD2 (5 bases). The CDR3 has 16 amino acids. CDR1 and CDR2 from the germline V gene are MNHNY and SVGAGI (reference sequence). V lost 7 bases and J lost 0, with 19 bases in between. The chain's CDR3 is CASKSLALGPSYEQYF. CDR3 nucleotide sequence: TGTGCCAGCAAGTCGCTAGCACTAGGGCCCTCCTACGAGCAGTACTTC.

A single count supports this clone. The chain has TRBV10-1 and TRBJ2-3; D ambiguous. V was clipped by 3 bases and J by 8 bases, with 15 bases between them. The CDR3 loop spans 14 amino acids. The V gene's germline CDR1 is WNHNN and CDR2 SYGVQD (reference sequence). CDR3 sequence (DNA): TGCGCCAGCAGTGATTTGCAGGTTATGGGTACGCAGTATTTT. Translation: CASSDLQVMGTQYF.

The V call is TRBV28, the J call TRBJ1-5, with D possibly matching TRBD1 (6 bases). V lost 6 bases, J lost 4 bases, and 10 bases lay in between. Germline lookup yields CDR1 MDHEN and CDR2 SYDVKM. The CDR3 extends over 13 amino acids. CDR3 nucleotide sequence: TGTGCCAGCAGCAGCCAGGGGAATCAGCCCCAGCATTTT. It specifies CASSSQGNQPQHF.

This chain uses TRBV5-1 with TRBJ1-2; D may be TRBD1 (5 bases). The CDR3 has 13 residues. The germline V gene has CDR1 SGHRS and CDR2 YFSETQ. The V end lost 4 bases, the J end lost 5 bases, and 12 bases lay between the germline ends. The CDR3 nucleotides are TGCGCCAGCAGCCAAAGCCAGGGTTATGGCTACACCTTC. It translates to CASSQSQGYGYTF.

The sample holds a few counts of this clone. The rearrangement links TRBV28 to TRBJ1-1; 9 bases fit TRBD1. With 2 bases clipped from V and 2 bases from J, the junction kept 3 bases outside the gene matches. This CDR3 region has 15 residues. The germline V gene has CDR1 MDHEN and CDR2 SYDVKM. For the CDR3, the DNA is TGTGCCAGCAGTTTAATGGACAGGGGTAACACTGAAGCTTTCTTT. Its protein is CASSLMDRGNTEAFF. Drawing the rest from reference TRBV28 and TRBJ1-1, the complete variable domain is DVKVTQSSRYLVKRTGEKVFLECVQDMDHENMFWYRQDPGLGLRLIYFSYDVKMKEKGDIPEGYSVSREKKERFSLILESASTNQTSMYLCASSLMDRGNTEAFFGQGTRLTVV.

The gene calls are TRBV6-5 and TRBJ1-1; possibly TRBD1 for D (6 bases). The CDR3 extends over 13 amino acids. Per germline, CDR1 MNHEY and CDR2 SVGAGI. Between the trimmed V and J ends, which lost 8 bases and 0 bases, there was a span of 10 bases. The CDR3 coding sequence is TGTGCCAGCCGGGGACATTTGAACACTGAAGCTTTCTTT. Encoded protein: CASRGHLNTEAFF.

The chain employs TRBV2 and TRBJ1-1; TRBD1 aligns across 10 bases. This CDR3 has 15 amino acids. Germline V gene sequence: CDR1 SNHLY, CDR2 FYNNEI. The V gene end was trimmed by 4 bases and the J gene end by 5 bases; junction bases not matched to a gene: 7. CDR3 amino acids: CASSARDRGTTEAFF. CDR3 bases: TGTGCCAGCAGTGCTCGGGACAGGGGCACGACTGAAGCTTTCTTT.

J is TRBJ1-1 and V is TRBV7-8; maybe TRBD1 (5 bases). CDR1 and CDR2 from the germline V gene are SGHVS and FQNEAQ. Trimming removed 3 bases from V and 4 bases from J, with 24 bases in between. CDR3 size: 18 residues. CDR3 DNA: TGTGCCAGCAGCTTCCTCCGGGTCGCGGGGACGAGTGGCACTGAAGCTTTCTTT. Its protein product is CASSFLRVAGTSGTEAFF.

This clone showed up just a few times. The chain joins TRBV18 to TRBJ1-6; 8 positions agree with TRBD1. The ends lost 4 bases at V and 8 bases at J; junction bases unmatched: 7. This CDR3 is built from 15 residues. Germline V CDR1 and CDR2: KGHSH, LQKENI. The CDR3 DNA follows: TGTGCCAGCTCACGAGACAGGGGTGGTGATTCACCCCTCCACTTT. The encoded protein is CASSRDRGGDSPLHF.

The rearrangement uses TRBV19 and TRBJ2-3; TRBD1 might be the D (5 bases). The CDR3 length is 14 residues. Germline CDR1 and CDR2: LNHDA and SQIVND (reference sequence). V gave up 3 bases and J gave up 6 bases, with 13 bases separating them. The CDR3 nucleotides read TGTGCCAGTAGTATGGGGCCCAGTGGGGATACGCAGTATTTT. Translation: CASSMGPSGDTQYF.

J is TRBJ2-7 and V is TRBV7-2; 8 nucleotides match TRBD1. Per germline, CDR1 SGHTA and CDR2 FQGNSA. V shed 1 base and J 6 bases; nucleotides not matched to a gene: 8. The length of the CDR3 is 15 residues. Written as DNA, the CDR3 is TGTGCCAGCAGCTTAGGGGGCCAGGGGGCGCGCGAGCAGTACTTC. Translated, it gives CASSLGGQGAREQYF.

The gene calls are TRBV4-3 and TRBJ1-2; no reliable D call. The germline V gene encodes CDR1 LGHNA and CDR2 YSLEER. Trimming removed 1 base at V and 4 bases at J, with 13 bases between. CDR3 length equals 15 residues. The CDR3 DNA follows: TGCGCCAGCAGCCAAGCGTCAGCGAACCTCTATGGCTACACCTTC. As protein: CASSQASANLYGYTF.

The chain is built from TRBV15 and TRBJ2-5, with 7 bases matching TRBD2. The CDR3 consists of 18 residues. Germline assignment: CDR1 LNHNV and CDR2 YYDKDF (reference sequence). With V trimmed by 1 base and J by 0 bases, 11 bases remained unmatched. For the CDR3, the DNA is TGTGCCACCAGCAGAGGGGGAATGAGCGGGGTTAACCAAGAGACCCAGTACTTC. This sequence encodes CATSRGGMSGVNQETQYF.